Below are 21 T cell receptor beta chains sequenced from a single sample in a study of vaccination effects on CD4 cells after COVID-19. Subsequent to a culture period of under twelve days, CD4+ T cells were isolated. These receptors have no known antigen. Measured with immunoSEQ multiplex PCR; TCRdb has only the in-frame clones, and not every one. Here the sample spans under 50,000 clones, around four fifths being singletons. The sequencing used CD4+ T cells from PBMCs cultured without peptide, collected before COVID-19 vaccination. These receptor sequences come from a human donor who had a prior SARS-CoV-2 infection.

A few counts support this clone. The genes are TRBV5-6 and TRBJ2-3; no reliable D call. Trimming removed 1 base from V and 2 bases from J, with 5 bases in between. This CDR3 is built from 13 residues. CDR1 is SGHDT, CDR2 YYEEEE, per germline. This chain's CDR3 is CASSLTHTDTQYF. The CDR3 coding sequence is TGTGCCAGCAGCTTGACCCACACAGATACGCAGTATTTT.

The chain recombines TRBV24-1 with TRBJ2-3, with D unclear. The germline V gene has CDR1 KGHDR and CDR2 SFDVKD. Trimming took 5 bases from V and 0 from J, leaving 2 bases between them. The CDR3 consists of 12 residues. For the CDR3, the DNA is TGTGCCACCAGTGCAAGCACAGATACGCAGTATTTT. It codes for CATSASTDTQYF.

The rearrangement joins TRBV7-2 to TRBJ1-6; a weak D match, TRBD1 (6 bases). The CDR3 consists of 15 residues. Trimming removed 2 bases from V and 7 bases from J, with 12 bases in between. Germline V gene data show CDR1 as SGHTA and CDR2 as FQGNSA. The CDR3 DNA reads TGTGCCAGCAGCTTATTTGGGGGGCAAAATTCACCCCTCCACTTT. It is translated as CASSLFGGQNSPLHF.

V usage is TRBV6-1 and J usage is TRBJ1-5; D is unclear. The CDR3 totals 14 residues. Trimming shortened V by 3 bases and J by 7 bases, and 13 bases separated the two germline ends. Germline V gene sequence: CDR1 MNHNS, CDR2 SASEGT. CDR3 amino acids: CASSDRSVGQPQHF. The CDR3 DNA is TGTGCCAGCAGTGACAGGTCCGTCGGACAGCCCCAGCATTTT.

The V and J genes are TRBV3-1 (or the pseudogene TRBV3-2) and TRBJ1-3; no definite D call. Per germline, CDR1 LGHDT and CDR2 YNNKEL (reference sequence). This CDR3 has 13 amino acids. Trimming cost V 4 bases and J 1 base, with 5 bases left between them. In DNA form, the CDR3 reads TGTGCCAGCAGCCTGGGGTCTGGAAACACCATATATTTT. Translation: CASSLGSGNTIYF.

This clone was observed many times. This sequence joins TRBV7-9 and TRBJ1-6; no clear D. The CDR3 sequence is 14 residues long. Germline V gene data show CDR1 as SEHNR and CDR2 as FQNEAQ (reference sequence). The V gene lost 1 base and the J gene lost 4 bases, with 5 bases spanning the gap. The DNA of the CDR3 is TGTGCCAGCAGCTTAGAACAGTATAATTCACCCCTCCACTTT. Translating it yields CASSLEQYNSPLHF.

This rearrangement joins TRBV6-5 to TRBJ2-5; 9 bases agree with TRBD2. Looked up from germline, CDR1 is MNHEY and CDR2 is SVGAGI. The CDR3 length is 13 residues. J was trimmed by 2 bases and V by 6 bases; bases with no gene match: 1. This CDR3 is CASRLAGQETQYF. CDR3 nucleotides: TGTGCCAGCAGGCTAGCGGGACAAGAGACCCAGTACTTC.

In nucleotides, the CDR3 is TGTGCCAGCAGCCCCGGAGCGGTGCAGTTCTTC. It is translated as CASSPGAVQFF. This sequence joins TRBV14 and TRBJ2-1; TRBD2 might be the D (5 bases). The CDR3 extends over 11 amino acids. Per germline, CDR1 SGHDN and CDR2 FVKESK. Trimming removed 4 bases at V and 12 bases at J, with 10 bases between.

This clone was found once. The chain links TRBV5-1 to TRBJ2-3; TRBD2 matches at 9 bases. Unmatched junction bases numbered 6, after V lost 1 base and J lost 3 bases. The CDR3 totals 16 residues. The germline gives CDR1 SGHRS, CDR2 YFSETQ. This CDR3 reads CASSLMGGRATDTQYF. The DNA for the CDR3 is TGCGCCAGCAGCTTGATGGGCGGGAGGGCAACAGATACGCAGTATTTT.

The chain is built from TRBV6-5 and TRBJ2-2; TRBD2 matches at 7 bases. The CDR3 is 14 residues long. Germline assignment: CDR1 MNHEY and CDR2 SVGAGI. The trim removed 6 bases at V and 2 bases at J, leaving 3 bases unmatched. The CDR3 nucleotides are TGTGCCAGCAGGGCTAGCGGAAACACCGGGGAGCTGTTTTTT. Translated: CASRASGNTGELFF.

The chain couples TRBV18 to TRBJ1-4, with 7 bases fitting TRBD1. The CDR3 covers 16 residues. The J segment lost 8 bases and the V segment lost 0 bases, leaving 9 bases of the junction unmatched. Germline V gives CDR1 KGHSH, CDR2 LQKENI. CDR3 bases: TGTGCCAGCTCACCACCAGGGGGCCAACGGGGAGAAAAACTGTTTTTT. Translated: CASSPPGGQRGEKLFF.

V gene TRBV2 combines with J gene TRBJ1-1; D is undetermined. The V gene lost 7 bases and the J gene lost 0 bases, with 15 bases spanning the gap. Germline V gene sequence: CDR1 SNHLY, CDR2 FYNNEI. This CDR3 has 15 amino acids. In DNA, the CDR3 is TGTGCCAGCACTTCATTCAGTGACTTGAACACTGAAGCTTTCTTT. Its protein is CASTSFSDLNTEAFF.

This clone showed up just once. The gene calls are TRBV5-1 and TRBJ2-2, with TRBD2 matching over 8 bases. The J segment lost 3 bases and the V segment lost 2 bases, leaving 3 bases of the junction unmatched. Germline assignment: CDR1 SGHRS and CDR2 YFSETQ. The CDR3 consists of 15 residues. In nucleotides, the CDR3 is TGCGCCAGCAGCTTAAGCGGGGGCGACACCGGGGAGCTGTTTTTT. This sequence encodes CASSLSGGDTGELFF.

This chain connects TRBV2 to TRBJ2-1; the match to TRBD2 covers 8 bases. This CDR3 is built from 16 residues. V was pared by 8 bases and J by 3 bases, with 12 bases of the junction left unmatched. Looked up from germline, CDR1 is SNHLY and CDR2 is FYNNEI. This CDR3 reads CASRGGATSNYNEQFF. CDR3 DNA: TGTGCCAGCCGGGGGGGAGCGACGAGTAACTACAATGAGCAGTTCTTC.

The CDR3 loop reads CASTRWLAGNYNEQFF. In DNA, the CDR3 is TGTGCCAGCACCCGGTGGCTAGCGGGGAACTACAATGAGCAGTTCTTC. The chain uses TRBV2 and TRBJ2-1, with 9 bases aligning to TRBD2. Germline lookup yields CDR1 SNHLY and CDR2 FYNNEI. J was trimmed by 3 bases and V by 7 bases; bases with no gene match: 10. This CDR3 comprises 16 residues.

The V call is TRBV7-9, the J call TRBJ2-7, with 7 bases lining up with TRBD2. V gave up 5 bases and J gave up 2 bases; unmatched junction bases: 6. This CDR3 spans 14 amino acids. The germline V gene has CDR1 SEHNR and CDR2 FQNEAQ (reference sequence). The CDR3 DNA sequence: TGTGCCAGCAGCCTGGCGGGAGCCCCCTACGAGCAGTACTTC. Translating gives CASSLAGAPYEQYF.

The chain recombines TRBV2 with TRBJ1-3; the match to TRBD1 covers 9 bases. With V trimmed by 8 bases and J by 4 bases, 9 bases remained unmatched. The CDR3 totals 15 residues. CDR1 and CDR2 from the germline V gene are SNHLY and FYNNEI. CDR3 nucleotide sequence: TGTGCCAGCCAACGGGACAGGGTTTTCGGAAACACCATATATTTT. Residues: CASQRDRVFGNTIYF.

The chain combines TRBV3-1 (or the pseudogene TRBV3-2) with TRBJ1-6, with unresolved D. The CDR3 contains 15 residues. Germline V gene data show CDR1 as LGHDT and CDR2 as YNNKEL (reference sequence). With 4 bases removed from V and 7 bases from J, the gap between germline ends came to 14 bases. CDR3 sequence: CASSPRPKANSPLHF. The CDR3, as DNA: TGTGCCAGCAGCCCGCGGCCCAAAGCGAATTCACCCCTCCACTTT.

This clone turned up a few times. This sequence joins TRBV18 and TRBJ1-2, with a possible D match to TRBD1 (5 bases). V lost 5 bases and J 1 base, leaving 8 bases between the germline ends. CDR1 is KGHSH, CDR2 LQKENI, per germline. The CDR3 sequence is 13 residues long. CDR3 in amino acids: CASSSGRNYGYTF. The DNA for the CDR3 is TGTGCCAGCTCATCGGGGCGTAACTATGGCTACACCTTC.

The chain carries TRBV19 and TRBJ1-5; D is uncertain. The length of the CDR3 is 12 residues. Trimming removed 3 bases from V and 4 bases from J, with 4 bases in between. The germline V gene has CDR1 LNHDA and CDR2 SQIVND (reference sequence). The CDR3 loop is CASSILNQPQHF. The CDR3, as DNA: TGTGCCAGTAGTATTCTGAATCAGCCCCAGCATTTT.

V and J are TRBV5-1 and TRBJ2-7; 8 nucleotides match TRBD2. Germline V gives CDR1 SGHRS, CDR2 YFSETQ. The length of the CDR3 is 14 residues. V dropped 4 bases and J dropped 6; count of bases not matched to a gene: 9. The CDR3 nucleotides are TGCGCCAGCAGCGCGACTAGCGCACCTCCCGAGCAGTACTTC. This codes for CASSATSAPPEQYF.